The 13 T cell receptor beta chains given below trace back to one sample, sequenced in a study of CD8 T cells in Susac syndrome. RNA totalling roughly 0.45 to 1 ug underwent reverse transcription with random hexamers. In TCRdb, the immunoSEQ multiplex PCR reads were re-called with MiXCR into one record per CDR3 protein. Of some 200,000 distinct CDR3 sequences listed, almost 96% are singletons. The sample comprised CD4+ T cells from PBMCs. The receptors here all came from a human donor with Susac syndrome.

The chain links TRBV20-1 to TRBJ2-3, with a weak D call TRBD2 (5 bases). There are 14 residues in the CDR3. Germline CDR1 and CDR2: DFQATT and SNEGSKA (reference sequence). Trimming removed 1 base at V and 1 base at J, with 9 bases between. CDR3 nucleotide sequence: TGCAGTGCTAGAGTCTTACTAGGCACAGATACGCAGTATTTT. This codes for CSARVLLGTDTQYF.

The chain couples TRBV7-2 to TRBJ2-7, with 9 bases matching TRBD1. Germline values: CDR1 SGHTA, CDR2 FQGNSA. The length of the CDR3 is 15 residues. The V and J ends lost 4 bases and 5 bases, in that order; junction bases with no gene match: 9. Here the CDR3 reads CASSSTGTGFHEQYF. In DNA, the CDR3 is TGTGCCAGCAGCTCCACCGGGACAGGGTTCCACGAGCAGTACTTC.

The chain recombines TRBV5-6 with TRBJ1-3; a weak D match, TRBD1 (6 bases). V was cut by 3 bases and J by 2 bases, with 15 bases left in between. CDR1 and CDR2 (germline): SGHDT, YYEEEE. The CDR3 loop spans 16 amino acids. This CDR3 reads CASSSFSGQPGNTIYF. The CDR3 nucleotides read TGTGCCAGCAGCTCCTTTTCCGGACAGCCTGGAAACACCATATATTTT.

V gene TRBV29-1 combines with J gene TRBJ1-1; 9 bases fit TRBD1. J gave up 3 bases and V 5 bases, and 7 bases lay outside the gene matches. CDR1 SQVTM and CDR2 ANQGSEA come from the germline V gene. The CDR3 covers 14 residues. The CDR3 loop reads CSVIDRGGDTEAFF. The CDR3 DNA sequence: TGCAGCGTTATAGACAGGGGGGGTGACACTGAAGCTTTCTTT.

This sequence joins TRBV18 and TRBJ1-5; tentatively, D is TRBD1 (5 bases). V was pared by 8 bases and J by 0 bases, with 14 bases between. Germline V gives CDR1 KGHSH, CDR2 LQKENI. The CDR3 covers 15 residues. In nucleotides, the CDR3 is TGTGCCAGCCAAGCGGGACGGAGTAGCAATCAGCCCCAGCATTTT. Translation: CASQAGRSSNQPQHF.

The rearrangement links TRBV5-4 to TRBJ2-2; D is unclear. Germline assignment: CDR1 SGHNT and CDR2 YYREEE (reference sequence). The CDR3 spans 16 residues. The germline V and J ends were trimmed by 0 bases and 2 bases, with 11 bases remaining between them. CDR3 sequence (DNA): TGTGCCAGCAGCTTGGTTGGGGTGGGAAACACCGGGGAGCTGTTTTTT. Protein: CASSLVGVGNTGELFF.

The chain uses TRBV7-2 and TRBJ2-1; TRBD1 agrees at 9 bases. The V segment lost 4 bases and the J segment 8 bases; nucleotides outside the gene matches: 6. From germline, CDR1 is SGHTA and CDR2 FQGNSA. The CDR3 contains 14 residues. In nucleotides, the CDR3 is TGTGCCAGCAGCTCGGGACAGGGAGTCGATGAGCAGTTCTTC. It codes for CASSSGQGVDEQFF.

The chain carries TRBV3-1 and TRBJ2-7, with D perhaps matching TRBD2 (6 bases). The CDR3 spans 14 residues. The V gene lost 1 base and the J gene lost 10 bases, with 17 bases spanning the gap. Per germline, CDR1 LGHDT and CDR2 YNNKEL (reference sequence). The CDR3 protein is CASSQVLSGGRQYF. In nucleotides, the CDR3 is TGTGCCAGCAGCCAAGTTTTATCAGGAGGGAGACAGTACTTC.

This chain connects TRBV6-1 to TRBJ1-5; D not resolved. The germline gives CDR1 MNHNS, CDR2 SASEGT. The CDR3 is made up of 13 amino acids. Trimming took 6 bases from V and 6 from J, leaving 12 bases between them. The chain's CDR3 is CASRMVGTQPQHF. As DNA, the CDR3 is TGTGCCAGCAGAATGGTGGGAACTCAGCCCCAGCATTTT.

V gene TRBV6-1 combines with J gene TRBJ2-7; possible D gene TRBD1, 6 bases. This CDR3 has 15 amino acids. Trimming cost V 7 bases and J 3 bases, with 19 bases left between them. From germline, CDR1 is MNHNS and CDR2 SASEGT. CDR3 loop: CASNRAPDRSYEQYF. DNA for the CDR3: TGTGCCAGCAATAGGGCCCCCGACAGGAGCTACGAGCAGTACTTC.

The chain recombines TRBV12-3 or TRBV12-4 with TRBJ1-1; TRBD1 aligns across 8 bases. CDR3 length equals 16 residues. The V and J ends lost 6 bases and 5 bases, in that order; junction bases with no gene match: 14. CDR3 amino acids: CASSLRQGQGWTEAFF. The CDR3, as DNA: TGTGCCAGCAGCCTACGACAGGGGCAAGGTTGGACTGAAGCTTTCTTT.

As regards this clonotype: The germline gene is not matched at one end of the junction; a read error may be the cause. The CDR3 sequence: CAWGVTGGFGDTQYF. CDR3 in DNA: TGTGCCTGGGGTGTGACAGGGGGGTTCGGAGATACGCAGTATTTT. The chain combines TRBV30 with TRBJ2-3; 9 positions agree with TRBD1. The CDR3 contains 15 residues. Germline V gene data show CDR1 as GTSNPN and CDR2 as SVGIG (reference sequence). Looking up the rest from reference TRBV30 and TRBJ2-3 gives the full variable domain: SQTIHQWPATLVQPVGSPLSLECTVEGTSNPNLYWYRQAAGRGLQLLFYSVGIGQISSEVPQNLSASRPQDRQFILSSKKLLLSDSGFYLCAWGVTGGFGDTQYFGPGTRLTVL.

The J gene is TRBJ2-1, the V gene TRBV14, with 8 bases identical to TRBD2. V was clipped by 1 base and J by 4 bases; unmatched bases: 3. This CDR3 is 15 amino acids long. CDR1 is SGHDN, CDR2 FVKESK, per germline. CDR3 nucleotide sequence: TGTGCCAGCAGCCAAGTATCTAGCGGGTACAATGAGCAGTTCTTC. It codes for CASSQVSSGYNEQFF.